The 15 T cell receptor beta chains presented below share a single source sample, sequenced in a study of blood T cell repertoires in COVID-19. Assay used: immunoSEQ multiplex PCR; TCRdb lists only in-frame clones, some missing. Of about 240,000 clones in the sample, around 88% were seen once. Specimen: PBMCs or T cells enriched from blood (not recorded which). The receptors originated from a woman in her 30s who had recovered from COVID-19.

V is TRBV5-1 and J is TRBJ2-1; D might be TRBD1 (6 bases). V was trimmed by 0 bases and J by 2 bases, leaving 12 bases between them. Germline CDR1 is SGHRS and CDR2 is YFSETQ. This CDR3 has 16 amino acids. CDR3 region: CASSLGSQGTYNEQFF. The DNA for the CDR3 is TGCGCCAGCAGCTTGGGTAGTCAGGGGACCTACAATGAGCAGTTCTTC.

V is TRBV5-1 and J is TRBJ2-4; D remains ambiguous. The CDR3 consists of 13 residues. V was shortened by 4 bases and J by 12 bases, with 17 bases between the two germline ends. Per germline, CDR1 SGHRS and CDR2 YFSETQ. The CDR3 spells CASSKGDSGNQYF. Written as DNA, the CDR3 is TGCGCCAGCAGCAAAGGCGACTCCGGAAATCAGTACTTC.

This sequence joins TRBV7-9 and TRBJ2-2; TRBD2 matches at 8 bases. Trimming cost V 4 bases and J 6 bases; bases outside gene matches: 7. From germline, CDR1 is SEHNR and CDR2 FQNEAQ (reference sequence). CDR3 length equals 15 residues. The CDR3 loop is CASSSPGGAPGELFF. The CDR3 region has the DNA TGTGCCAGCAGCTCACCCGGGGGGGCACCCGGGGAGCTGTTTTTT. The entire variable domain, with the rest obtained from reference TRBV7-9 and TRBJ2-2, is as follows: DTGVSQNPRHKITKRGQNVTFRCDPISEHNRLYWYRQTLGQGPEFLTYFQNEAQLEKSRLLSDRFSAERPKGSFSTLEIQRTEQGDSAMYLCASSSPGGAPGELFFGEGSRLTVL.

The chain couples TRBV7-8 to TRBJ1-5, with a possible D match to TRBD1 (6 bases). Germline CDR1 is SGHVS and CDR2 is FQNEAQ. Trimming left V 2 bases short and J 7 bases short, with 9 bases between. The CDR3 sequence is 13 residues long. DNA for the CDR3: TGTGCCAGCAGCTTAAACAGGGCGCAGCCCCAGCATTTT. Translating it yields CASSLNRAQPQHF.

The rearrangement uses TRBV5-1 and TRBJ2-5; tentative D call: TRBD1 (6 bases). Germline V CDR1 and CDR2: SGHRS, YFSETQ. Between the trimmed V and J ends, which lost 5 bases and 3 bases, there was a span of 14 bases. The CDR3 has 14 amino acids. This chain's CDR3 is CASRLIQGEETQYF. The CDR3 DNA reads TGCGCCAGCAGGTTAATACAGGGAGAAGAGACCCAGTACTTC.

This chain joins TRBV7-9 and TRBJ2-2; the D gene is possibly TRBD1 (5 bases). V lost 1 base and J lost 1, with 7 bases in between. The germline V gene encodes CDR1 SEHNR and CDR2 FQNEAQ (reference sequence). This CDR3 has 15 residues. DNA for the CDR3: TGTGCCAGCAGCTTAGAGACAGTGAACACCGGGGAGCTGTTTTTT. Translation: CASSLETVNTGELFF.

This chain connects TRBV29-1 to TRBJ2-7; perhaps TRBD1 as D (6 bases). Germline CDR1 SQVTM, CDR2 ANQGSEA. This CDR3 has 12 amino acids. Trimming left V 4 bases short and J 6 bases short, with 13 bases between. The CDR3 DNA reads TGCAGCGTTGGTAAAACAGGGTTCGAGCAGTACTTC. Its protein is CSVGKTGFEQYF.

The chain joins TRBV19 to TRBJ1-5; no firm D call. The length of the CDR3 is 16 residues. The germline gives CDR1 LNHDA, CDR2 SQIVND (reference sequence). V was cut by 9 bases and J by 5 bases, with 23 bases left in between. The CDR3 is CASQRLFTTSYQPQHF. The CDR3 nucleotides are TGTGCCAGCCAAAGACTATTTACAACTTCCTATCAGCCCCAGCATTTT.

The genes are TRBV18 and TRBJ1-1; D uncertain. CDR1 is KGHSH, CDR2 LQKENI, per germline. The CDR3 has 12 residues. Trimming took off 4 bases at V and 8 bases at J, with 11 bases between the two ends. Here the CDR3 DNA reads TGTGCCAGCTCACAGGAGGAGGGCGAAGCTTTCTTT. As protein: CASSQEEGEAFF.

This sequence joins TRBV7-3 and TRBJ2-3; 8 nucleotides agree with TRBD1. V dropped 5 bases and J dropped 6; count of bases not matched to a gene: 16. Germline V lookup: CDR1 SGHTA, CDR2 FQGTGA. The CDR3 totals 17 residues. CDR3 nucleotide sequence: TGTGCCAGCAGCATGGACAGGGTTTTATTGGTGCCTGATACGCAGTATTTT. It yields the protein CASSMDRVLLVPDTQYF. The variable domain in full, with the rest retrieved from reference TRBV7-3 and TRBJ2-3, is GAGVSQTPSNKVTEKGKYVELRCDPISGHTALYWYRQSLGQGPEFLIYFQGTGAADDSGLPNDRFFAVRPEGSVSTLKIQRTERGDSAVYLCASSMDRVLLVPDTQYFGPGTRLTVL.

The chain recombines TRBV5-1 with TRBJ2-3; D possibly corresponds to TRBD1 (5 bases). The CDR3 is 14 amino acids. V was shortened by 3 bases and J by 2 bases, with 10 bases between the two germline ends. Germline CDR1 is SGHRS and CDR2 is YFSETQ. For the CDR3, the DNA is TGCGCCAGCAGCTCCGGACAATCCACAGATACGCAGTATTTT. This encodes CASSSGQSTDTQYF.

The rearrangement joins TRBV28 to TRBJ1-2, with no clear D. CDR1 is MDHEN and CDR2 is SYDVKM in the germline V gene. The CDR3 has 17 amino acids. The germline V and J ends were trimmed by 7 bases and 3 bases, with 24 bases remaining between them. The CDR3 region has the DNA TGTGCCAGCATTAACCCGGACTCAAAAGGGTCCTACTATGGCTACACCTTC. This encodes CASINPDSKGSYYGYTF.

The V and J genes are TRBV3-1 (or the pseudogene TRBV3-2) and TRBJ2-2; 8 bases are a match to TRBD1. CDR3 size: 16 residues. Germline lookup yields CDR1 LGHDT and CDR2 YNNKEL (reference sequence). V dropped 3 bases and J dropped 8; count of bases not matched to a gene: 11. The CDR3 here is CASSHRGTGNPGELFF. CDR3 DNA: TGTGCCAGCAGCCACCGCGGGACAGGTAATCCGGGGGAGCTGTTTTTT.

V and J are TRBV7-8 and TRBJ1-1, with D possibly TRBD1 on 6 matching bases. The CDR3 extends over 16 amino acids. V lost 6 bases to trimming and J lost 0 bases, with 17 bases between them. Looked up from germline, CDR1 is SGHVS and CDR2 is FQNEAQ. The CDR3 region is CASRLRAGVVNTEAFF. CDR3 nucleotide sequence: TGTGCCAGCAGGCTAAGGGCAGGGGTAGTGAACACTGAAGCTTTCTTT. Complete variable domain (other parts from reference TRBV7-8 and TRBJ1-1): GAGVSQSPRYKVAKRGQDVALRCDPISGHVSLFWYQQALGQGPEFLTYFQNEAQLDKSGLPSDRFFAERPEGSVSTLKIQRTQQEDSAVYLCASRLRAGVVNTEAFFGQGTRLTVV.

This clone was counted once. The chain joins TRBV30 to TRBJ1-2; 12 bases are a match to TRBD1. The CDR3 consists of 13 residues. From germline, CDR1 is GTSNPN and CDR2 SVGIG (reference sequence). V dropped 5 bases and J dropped 7; count of bases not matched to a gene: 5. In nucleotides, the CDR3 is TGTGCCTGGGTTCCGGGACAGGGGGCTGGCTACACCTTC. It encodes CAWVPGQGAGYTF.